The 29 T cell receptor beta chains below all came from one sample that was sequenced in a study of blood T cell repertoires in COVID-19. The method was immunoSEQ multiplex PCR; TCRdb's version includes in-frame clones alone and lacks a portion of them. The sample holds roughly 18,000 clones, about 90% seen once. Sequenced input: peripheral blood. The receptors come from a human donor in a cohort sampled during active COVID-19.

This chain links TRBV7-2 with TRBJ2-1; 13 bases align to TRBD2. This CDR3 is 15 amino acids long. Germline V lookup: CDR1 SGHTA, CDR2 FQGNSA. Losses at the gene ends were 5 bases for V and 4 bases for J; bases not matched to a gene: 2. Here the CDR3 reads CASSQLAGGYNEQFF. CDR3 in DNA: TGTGCCAGCAGCCAACTAGCGGGAGGGTACAATGAGCAGTTCTTC.

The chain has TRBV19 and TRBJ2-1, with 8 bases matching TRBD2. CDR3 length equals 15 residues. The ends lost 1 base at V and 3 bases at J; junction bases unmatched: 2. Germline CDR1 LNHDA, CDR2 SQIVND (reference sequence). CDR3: CASSIALAGYNEQFF. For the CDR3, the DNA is TGTGCCAGTAGTATAGCCCTAGCGGGCTACAATGAGCAGTTCTTC.

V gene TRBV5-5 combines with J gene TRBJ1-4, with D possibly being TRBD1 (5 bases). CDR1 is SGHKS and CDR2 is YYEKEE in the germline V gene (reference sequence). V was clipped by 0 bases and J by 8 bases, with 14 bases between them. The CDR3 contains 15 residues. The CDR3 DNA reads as TGTGCCAGCAGCTTGGGTGTAGGGGCAGGGGAAAAACTGTTTTTT. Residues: CASSLGVGAGEKLFF.

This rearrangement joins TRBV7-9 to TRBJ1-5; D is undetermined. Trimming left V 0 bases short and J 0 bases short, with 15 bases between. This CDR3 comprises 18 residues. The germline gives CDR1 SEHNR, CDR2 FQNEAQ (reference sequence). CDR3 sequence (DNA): TGTGCCAGCAGCTTAGCTCTAGGAGACGGGGATAGCAATCAGCCCCAGCATTTT. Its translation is CASSLALGDGDSNQPQHF.

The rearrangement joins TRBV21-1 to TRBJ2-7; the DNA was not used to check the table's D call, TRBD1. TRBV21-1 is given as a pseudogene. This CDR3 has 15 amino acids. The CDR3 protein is CASSKAQGFSYEQYF. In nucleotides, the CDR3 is TGTGCCAGCAGCAAAGCCCAGGGTTTCTCCTACGAGCAGTACTTC.

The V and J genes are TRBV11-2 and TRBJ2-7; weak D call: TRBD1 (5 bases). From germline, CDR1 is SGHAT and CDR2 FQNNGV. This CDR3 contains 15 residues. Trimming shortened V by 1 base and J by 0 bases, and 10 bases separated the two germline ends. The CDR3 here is CASSLGGLLSYEQYF. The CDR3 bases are TGTGCCAGCAGCTTAGGGGGCCTCCTCTCCTACGAGCAGTACTTC. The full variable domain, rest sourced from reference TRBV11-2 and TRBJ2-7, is EAGVAQSPRYKIIEKRQSVAFWCNPISGHATLYWYQQILGQGPKLLIQFQNNGVVDDSQLPKDRFSAERLKGVDSTLKIQPAKLEDSAVYLCASSLGGLLSYEQYFGPGTRLTVT.

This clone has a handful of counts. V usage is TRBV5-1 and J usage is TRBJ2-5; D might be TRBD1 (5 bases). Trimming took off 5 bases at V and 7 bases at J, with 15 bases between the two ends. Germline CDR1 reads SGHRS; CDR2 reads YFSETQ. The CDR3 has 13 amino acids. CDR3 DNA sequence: TGCGCCAGCAGAATCACAGGAGAGGTGACCCAGTACTTC. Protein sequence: CASRITGEVTQYF.

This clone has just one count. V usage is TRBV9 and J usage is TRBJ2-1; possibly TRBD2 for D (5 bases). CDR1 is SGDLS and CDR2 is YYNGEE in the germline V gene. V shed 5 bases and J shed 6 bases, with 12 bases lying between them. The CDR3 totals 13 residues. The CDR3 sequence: CASSRGTSNEQFF. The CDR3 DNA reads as TGTGCCAGCAGTCGGGGTACGAGCAATGAGCAGTTCTTC.

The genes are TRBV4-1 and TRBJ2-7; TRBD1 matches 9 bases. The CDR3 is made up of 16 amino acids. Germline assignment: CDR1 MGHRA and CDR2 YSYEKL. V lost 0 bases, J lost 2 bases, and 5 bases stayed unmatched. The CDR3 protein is CASSQDAGTGTYEQYF. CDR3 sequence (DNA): TGCGCCAGCAGCCAAGACGCCGGGACAGGGACCTACGAGCAGTACTTC.

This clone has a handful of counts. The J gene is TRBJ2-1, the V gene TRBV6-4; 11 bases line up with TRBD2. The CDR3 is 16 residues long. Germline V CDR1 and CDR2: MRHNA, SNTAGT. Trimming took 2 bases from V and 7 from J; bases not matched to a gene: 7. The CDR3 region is CASSDTPGLAANEQFF. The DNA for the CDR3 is TGTGCCAGCAGTGACACTCCGGGACTAGCGGCAAATGAGCAGTTCTTC.

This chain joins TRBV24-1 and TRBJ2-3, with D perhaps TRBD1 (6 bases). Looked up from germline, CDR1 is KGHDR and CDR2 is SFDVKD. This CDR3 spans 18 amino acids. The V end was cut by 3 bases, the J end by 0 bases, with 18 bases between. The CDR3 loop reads CATSDRFRGAASTDTQYF. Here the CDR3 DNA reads TGTGCCACCAGTGATCGGTTCAGGGGCGCCGCTAGCACAGATACGCAGTATTTT.

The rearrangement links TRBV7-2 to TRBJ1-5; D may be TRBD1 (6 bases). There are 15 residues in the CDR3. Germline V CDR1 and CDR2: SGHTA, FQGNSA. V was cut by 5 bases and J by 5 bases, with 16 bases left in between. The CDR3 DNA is TGTGCCAGCAGCGAATACACAGGGATTTATCAGCCCCAGCATTTT. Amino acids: CASSEYTGIYQPQHF.

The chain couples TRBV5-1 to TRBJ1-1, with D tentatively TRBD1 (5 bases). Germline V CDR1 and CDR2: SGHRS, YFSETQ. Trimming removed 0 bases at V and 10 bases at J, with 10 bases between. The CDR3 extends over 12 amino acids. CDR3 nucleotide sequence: TGCGCCAGCAGCTTGGAAGGGAGGGGAGCTTTCTTT. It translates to CASSLEGRGAFF. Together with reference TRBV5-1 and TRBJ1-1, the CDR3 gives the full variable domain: KAGVTQTPRYLIKTRGQQVTLSCSPISGHRSVSWYQQTPGQGLQFLFEYFSETQRNKGNFPGRFSGRQFSNSRSEMNVSTLELGDSALYLCASSLEGRGAFFGQGTRLTVV.

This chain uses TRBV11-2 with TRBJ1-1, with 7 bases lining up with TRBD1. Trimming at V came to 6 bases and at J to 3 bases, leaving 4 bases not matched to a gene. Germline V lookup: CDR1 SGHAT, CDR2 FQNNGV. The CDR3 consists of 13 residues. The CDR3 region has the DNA TGTGCCAGCAGGAGGGACAGACACACTGAAGCTTTCTTT. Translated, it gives CASRRDRHTEAFF.

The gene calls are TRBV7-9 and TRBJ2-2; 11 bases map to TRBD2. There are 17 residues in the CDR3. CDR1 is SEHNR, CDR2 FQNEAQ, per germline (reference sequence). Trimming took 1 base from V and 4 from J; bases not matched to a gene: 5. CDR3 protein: CASSLVVTSGTTGELFF. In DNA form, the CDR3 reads TGTGCCAGCAGCTTAGTCGTGACTAGCGGGACCACCGGGGAGCTGTTTTTT.

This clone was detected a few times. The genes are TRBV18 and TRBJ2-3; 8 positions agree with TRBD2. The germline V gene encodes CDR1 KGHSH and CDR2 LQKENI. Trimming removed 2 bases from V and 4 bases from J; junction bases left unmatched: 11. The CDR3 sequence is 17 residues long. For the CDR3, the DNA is TGTGCCAGCTCACCAAGGCCGCGGGGGGCGAATCCAGATACGCAGTATTTT. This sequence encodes CASSPRPRGANPDTQYF.

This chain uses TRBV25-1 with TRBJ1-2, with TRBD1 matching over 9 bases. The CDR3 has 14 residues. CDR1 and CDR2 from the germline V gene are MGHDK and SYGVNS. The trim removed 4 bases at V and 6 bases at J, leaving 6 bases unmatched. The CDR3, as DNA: TGTGCCAGCAGTGGGGACAGGGTCAAACATGGCTACACCTTC. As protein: CASSGDRVKHGYTF.

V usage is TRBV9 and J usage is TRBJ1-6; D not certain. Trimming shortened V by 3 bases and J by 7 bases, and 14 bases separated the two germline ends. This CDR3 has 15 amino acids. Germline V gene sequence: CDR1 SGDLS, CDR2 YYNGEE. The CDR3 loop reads CASSAFSGQNSPLHF. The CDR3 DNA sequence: TGTGCCAGCAGCGCGTTTTCAGGCCAGAATTCACCCCTCCACTTT. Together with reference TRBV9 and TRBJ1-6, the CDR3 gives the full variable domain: DSGVTQTPKHLITATGQRVTLRCSPRSGDLSVYWYQQSLDQGLQFLIQYYNGEERAKGNILERFSAQQFPDLHSELNLSSLELGDSALYFCASSAFSGQNSPLHFGNGTRLTVT.

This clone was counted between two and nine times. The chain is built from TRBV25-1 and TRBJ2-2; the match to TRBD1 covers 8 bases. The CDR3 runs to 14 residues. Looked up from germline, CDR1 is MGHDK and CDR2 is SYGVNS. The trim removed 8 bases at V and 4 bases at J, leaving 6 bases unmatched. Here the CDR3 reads CASRGQGLTGELFF. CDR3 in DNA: TGTGCCAGCCGCGGACAGGGACTCACCGGGGAGCTGTTTTTT.

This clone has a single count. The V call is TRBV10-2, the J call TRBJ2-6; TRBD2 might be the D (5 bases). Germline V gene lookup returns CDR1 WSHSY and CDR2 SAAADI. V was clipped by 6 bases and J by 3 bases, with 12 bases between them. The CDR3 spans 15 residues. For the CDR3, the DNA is TGCGCCAGCAGCGGGGTGGGGTTTGGGGCCAACGTCCTGACTTTC. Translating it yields CASSGVGFGANVLTF.

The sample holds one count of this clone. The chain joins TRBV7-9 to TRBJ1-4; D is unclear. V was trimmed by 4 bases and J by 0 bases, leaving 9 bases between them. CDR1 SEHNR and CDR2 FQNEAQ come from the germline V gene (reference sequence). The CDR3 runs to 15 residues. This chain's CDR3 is CASSSAGATNEKLFF. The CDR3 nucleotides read TGTGCCAGCAGCTCCGCCGGTGCAACTAATGAAAAACTGTTTTTT.

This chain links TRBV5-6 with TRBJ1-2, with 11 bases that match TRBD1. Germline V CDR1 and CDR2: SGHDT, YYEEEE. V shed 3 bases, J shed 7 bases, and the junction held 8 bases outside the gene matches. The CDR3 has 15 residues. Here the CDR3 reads CASSSDRGRSSGYTF. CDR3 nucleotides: TGTGCCAGCAGCTCGGACAGGGGGCGCAGTAGTGGCTACACCTTC. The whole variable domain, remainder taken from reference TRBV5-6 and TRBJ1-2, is DAGVTQSPTHLIKTRGQQVTLRCSPKSGHDTVSWYQQALGQGPQFIFQYYEEEERQRGNFPDRFSGHQFPNYSSELNVNALLLGDSALYLCASSSDRGRSSGYTFGSGTRLTVV.

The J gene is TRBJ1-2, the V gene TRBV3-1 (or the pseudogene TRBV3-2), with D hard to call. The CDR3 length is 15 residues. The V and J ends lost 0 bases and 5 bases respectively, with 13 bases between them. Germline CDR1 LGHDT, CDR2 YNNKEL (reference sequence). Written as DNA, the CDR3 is TGTGCCAGCAGCCAAGATCTCGGCAGGCTTTATGGCTACACCTTC. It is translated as CASSQDLGRLYGYTF.

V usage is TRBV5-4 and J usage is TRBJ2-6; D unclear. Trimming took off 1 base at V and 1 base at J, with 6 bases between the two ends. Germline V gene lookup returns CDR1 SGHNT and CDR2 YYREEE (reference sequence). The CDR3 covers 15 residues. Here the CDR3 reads CASSLIDSGANVLTF. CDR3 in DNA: TGTGCCAGCAGCTTGATAGATTCTGGGGCCAACGTCCTGACTTTC.

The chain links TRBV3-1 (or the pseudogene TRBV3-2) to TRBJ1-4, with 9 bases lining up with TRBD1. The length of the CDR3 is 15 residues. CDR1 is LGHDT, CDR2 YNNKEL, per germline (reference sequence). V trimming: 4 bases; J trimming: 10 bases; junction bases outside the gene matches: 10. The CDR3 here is CASSLRTGERGKLFF. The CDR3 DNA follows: TGTGCCAGCAGCCTCCGGACAGGGGAAAGGGGAAAACTGTTTTTT.

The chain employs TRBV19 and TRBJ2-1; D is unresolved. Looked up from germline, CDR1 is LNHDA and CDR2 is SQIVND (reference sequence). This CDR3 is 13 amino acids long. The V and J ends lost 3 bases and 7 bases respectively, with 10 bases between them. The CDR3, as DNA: TGTGCCAGTAGTATGGTTTTCGGGAATGAGCAGTTCTTC. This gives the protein CASSMVFGNEQFF.

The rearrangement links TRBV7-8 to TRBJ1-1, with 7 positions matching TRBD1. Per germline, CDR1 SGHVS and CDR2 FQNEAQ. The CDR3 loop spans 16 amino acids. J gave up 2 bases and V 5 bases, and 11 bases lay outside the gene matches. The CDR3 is CASSVGTARANTEAFF. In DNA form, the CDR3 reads TGTGCCAGCAGCGTAGGGACAGCGAGAGCTAACACTGAAGCTTTCTTT.

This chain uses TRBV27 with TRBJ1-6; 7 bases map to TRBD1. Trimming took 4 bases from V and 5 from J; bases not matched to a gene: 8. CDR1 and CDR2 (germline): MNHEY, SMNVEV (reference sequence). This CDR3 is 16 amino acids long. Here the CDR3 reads CASSWDRARDNSPLHF. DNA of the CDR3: TGTGCCAGCAGTTGGGACAGAGCACGGGATAATTCACCCCTCCACTTT.

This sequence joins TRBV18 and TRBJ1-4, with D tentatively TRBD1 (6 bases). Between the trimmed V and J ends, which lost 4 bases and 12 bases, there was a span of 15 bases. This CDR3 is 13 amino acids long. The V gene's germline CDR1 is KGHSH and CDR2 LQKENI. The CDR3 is CASSRASAGELFF. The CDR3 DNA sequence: TGTGCCAGCTCACGGGCCTCGGCAGGGGAACTGTTTTTT.